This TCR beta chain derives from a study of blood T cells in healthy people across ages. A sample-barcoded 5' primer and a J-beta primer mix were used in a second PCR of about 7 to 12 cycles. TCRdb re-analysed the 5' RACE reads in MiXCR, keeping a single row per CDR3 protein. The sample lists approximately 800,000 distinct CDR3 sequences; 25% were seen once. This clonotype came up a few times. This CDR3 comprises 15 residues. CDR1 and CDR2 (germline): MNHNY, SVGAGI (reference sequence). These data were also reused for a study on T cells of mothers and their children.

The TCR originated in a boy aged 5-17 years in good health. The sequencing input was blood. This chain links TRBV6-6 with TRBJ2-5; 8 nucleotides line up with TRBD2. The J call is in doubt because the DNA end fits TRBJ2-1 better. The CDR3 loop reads CASSYSGAGGNEQFF. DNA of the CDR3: TGTGCCAGCAGTTATAGCGGGGCTGGGGGCAATGAGCAGTTCTTC.